The 14 T cell receptor delta chains presented below share a single source sample, sequenced in a study of Vδ1+ human thymocytes. No antigen is known for these receptors. Sequences come from RNA converted to cDNA by reverse transcription. Pooled V-gene forward primers with one constant-region reverse primer generated the CDR3 amplicons by multiplex PCR. TCRdb re-analyzed the multiplex PCR reads via CATT. The sample includes over 45,000 delta-chain clones, roughly 15% of them seen just once. Study-level findings and limits: Thymic TRG and TRD repertoires appeared highly polyclonal, with Gaussian CDR3 length distributions.

Sequenced: Vdelta1+ gamma-delta thymocytes from the thymus. Indicated subset: FACS-sorted CD3+ TCRalphabeta- TCRVdelta1+ TCRVdelta2- thymocytes. Every receptor here comes from a boy younger than two who had congenital heart surgery.

This clone came up a few times. This chain links TRDV1 with TRDJ1; 8 bases agree with TRDD3. The germline V gene encodes CDR1 TSWWSYY and CDR2 QGS. CDR3 length: 19 residues. With V trimmed by 4 bases and J by 2 bases, 18 bases remained unmatched. The DNA for the CDR3 is TGTGCTCTTGGGGTTGTTATTCCTAGCCGGGGGATAGTAACCGATAAACTCATCTTT. It encodes CALGVVIPSRGIVTDKLIF.

The rearrangement joins TRDV1 to TRDJ1, with D perhaps matching TRDD3 (6 bases). The CDR3 loop spans 19 amino acids. Trimming took off 2 bases at V and 3 bases at J, with 25 bases between the two ends. Germline V gene data show CDR1 as TSWWSYY and CDR2 as QGS. CDR3 nucleotide sequence: TGTGCTCTTGGGGAAGGGGTTCCTCGCTGGGGATTACCCGCCGATAAACTCATCTTT. This translates into CALGEGVPRWGLPADKLIF.

This clone was counted a few times. This chain uses TRDV1 with TRDJ1, with TRDD3 matching 8 bases. Unmatched junction bases numbered 13, after V lost 9 bases and J lost 1 base. The length of the CDR3 is 16 residues. The germline CDR1 and CDR2 sequences are TSWWSYY and QGS. CDR3 sequence: CALPARGIGGTDKLIF. The CDR3 DNA reads TGTGCTCTCCCTGCCCGGGGGATAGGGGGCACCGATAAACTCATCTTT.

This clone was picked up a small number of times. This chain joins TRDV1 and TRDJ1, with 10 bases lining up with TRDD3. V shed 4 bases and J 0 bases; nucleotides not matched to a gene: 14. The CDR3 runs to 19 residues. Germline V CDR1 and CDR2: TSWWSYY, QGS. The CDR3 DNA reads as TGTGCTCTTGGGGGACAGGCTACGAGTACTGGGGGATACACCGATAAACTCATCTTT. Amino acids: CALGGQATSTGGYTDKLIF.

The J gene is TRDJ1, the V gene TRDV1; no reliable D call. Germline values: CDR1 TSWWSYY, CDR2 QGS. Trimming took off 0 bases at V and 0 bases at J, with 20 bases between the two ends. The CDR3 contains 19 residues. The CDR3 DNA is TGTGCTCTTGGGGAACTATTGGGACCCGCCCCACTATACACCGATAAACTCATCTTT. Translating it yields CALGELLGPAPLYTDKLIF.

This clone was detected a few times. The chain recombines TRDV1 with TRDJ1, with TRDD3 matching 7 bases. Per germline, CDR1 TSWWSYY and CDR2 QGS. The junction had 12 bases not matched to a gene; V was cut back by 2 bases and J by 0 bases. The CDR3 has 18 residues. CDR3 region: CALGEFPSLLGYTDKLIF. In DNA, the CDR3 is TGTGCTCTTGGGGAATTCCCCTCCTTACTGGGGTACACCGATAAACTCATCTTT.

The sample holds a few counts of this clone. The rearrangement uses TRDV1 and TRDJ1, with TRDD3 matching 7 bases. CDR3 length: 21 amino acids. Trimming at V came to 0 bases and at J to 0 bases, leaving 19 bases not matched to a gene. CDR1 and CDR2 (germline): TSWWSYY, QGS. CDR3 protein: CALGELASLAAGGSYTDKLIF. In DNA, the CDR3 is TGTGCTCTTGGGGAACTAGCATCGCTGGCCGCTGGGGGTTCCTACACCGATAAACTCATCTTT.

Points on this clone: A much more abundant neighbour one base away suggests this may be a read error. J is TRDJ1 and V is TRDV2; 7 nucleotides line up with TRDD3. The CDR3 is made up of 14 amino acids. Germline loops: CDR1 GEAIGNYY, CDR2 EKD. CDR3 DNA sequence: TGTGCCCGTGAATGGGGGACGTACACCGATAAACTCATCTTT. This encodes CAREWGTYTDKLIF.

This clone was detected only a few times. The V gene is TRDV1, the J gene TRDJ1, with D perhaps TRDD3 (8 bases). The germline V gene encodes CDR1 TSWWSYY and CDR2 QGS. CDR3 size: 20 residues. The V end lost 0 bases, the J end lost 8 bases, and 31 bases lay between the germline ends. This CDR3 is CALGELFAFLSNWGPPKLIF. The CDR3 DNA reads as TGTGCTCTTGGGGAACTATTCGCCTTCCTCTCGAACTGGGGGCCTCCGAAACTCATCTTT.

A single count supports this clone. The chain joins TRDV1 to TRDJ1, with TRDD3 identical over 8 bases. CDR3 size: 17 residues. Germline loops: CDR1 TSWWSYY, CDR2 QGS. The trim removed 5 bases at V and 3 bases at J, leaving 14 bases unmatched. This chain's CDR3 is CALGLNMNWGFADKLIF. The CDR3 DNA follows: TGTGCTCTTGGGCTGAATATGAACTGGGGGTTTGCCGATAAACTCATCTTT.

This chain connects TRDV1 to TRDJ1; tentatively, D is TRDD2 (6 bases). Per the germline V gene, CDR1 is TSWWSYY and CDR2 is QGS. The CDR3 sequence is 19 residues long. V lost 2 bases, J lost 0 bases, and 22 bases lay in between. The CDR3 DNA sequence: TGTGCTCTTGGGGAAAGAATTTTCCTTCCCCACCTTTACACCGATAAACTCATCTTT. It is translated as CALGERIFLPHLYTDKLIF.

As concerns this clone: A much larger clonotype is one base distant, so this may be a read error. The chain is built from TRDV2 and TRDJ1, with D perhaps TRDD3 (5 bases). The CDR3 sequence is 14 residues long. The V end lost 4 bases, the J end lost 0 bases, and 11 bases lay between the germline ends. Germline CDR1 GEAIGNYY, CDR2 EKD. This chain's CDR3 is CACELGTYTDKLIF. CDR3 DNA: TGTGCCTGTGAATTGGGGACGTACACCGATAAACTCATCTTT.

This clone was seen only a few times. The chain links TRDV3 to TRDJ1; weak D call: TRDD2 (5 bases). Germline assignment: CDR1 TVYSNPD and CDR2 GDNSRS (reference sequence). V lost 4 bases to trimming and J lost 2 bases, with 11 bases between them. This CDR3 is built from 12 residues. The CDR3: CAWFLVTDKLIF. The CDR3 coding sequence is TGTGCCTGGTTCCTGGTTACCGATAAACTCATCTTT.

J is TRDJ1 and V is TRDV1, with D possibly being TRDD3 (6 bases). V was trimmed by 0 bases and J by 0 bases, leaving 17 bases between them. The CDR3 loop spans 18 amino acids. Germline V gives CDR1 TSWWSYY, CDR2 QGS. CDR3 sequence reads: CALGELFWGPSYTDKLIF. The CDR3 region has the DNA TGTGCTCTTGGGGAACTTTTCTGGGGCCCCTCGTACACCGATAAACTCATCTTT.